This record concerns one T cell receptor (beta chain) sequence. This sample is part of a study of blood T cell repertoires in COVID-19. About the research overall: Acute and convalescent COVID-19 samples came from the United States, Italy and Spain. PBMCs, B-cell-depleted T cells, or T cells provided the cDNA or gDNA that made up the material.

The CDR3 length is 14 residues. V was pared by 5 bases and J by 6 bases, with 14 bases between. The germline V gene encodes CDR1 SNHLY and CDR2 FYNNEI. Original analysis: The assay estimated nucleated cells by amplifying reference gene primers. Sequencing used immunoSEQ multiplex PCR; TCRdb keeps in-frame clones, though not all of them. Clonal size and the V and J genes are those of that table, whereas D and trimming came from the DNA. The sample carries about 230,000 clones, 75% to 85% recorded once. The TCR was taken from a woman aged 50 to 60 with acute or convalescent COVID-19. The material sequenced was peripheral blood. J is TRBJ1-5 and V is TRBV2; tentatively, D is TRBD1 (6 bases). CDR3 region: CASSPTGLSQPQHF. The CDR3 bases are TGTGCCAGCAGTCCTACAGGGCTCTCTCAGCCCCAGCATTTT.